This paragraph covers one T cell receptor beta chain sequence. Its antigen is undetermined. This sample was taken from a study of T cells expressing NK-cell markers. Study conclusions and caveats: The study found these clonotypes also leading the CD3+CD56-NKG2C+ fraction in a few donors.

TCRdb derives one entry per CDR3 protein from the 5' RACE reads, leaving out DNA. The table for this sample gives hundreds of thousands of distinct CDR3 sequences. Per the germline V gene, CDR1 is LNHNV and CDR2 is YYDKDF (reference sequence). CDR3 length: 15 residues. The source is a man younger than 35 in good health. The rearrangement uses TRBV15 and TRBJ2-2; the D call of TRBD2 rests on TCRdb alone, since no DNA is present to check it. Material for sequencing was blood T cells: a sorted CD56 or NKG2C T cell subset, CD4+ or CD8+ T cells, or bulk PBMC T cells (not recorded which). CDR3: CATSRSRLVTGELFF.